These T cell receptor beta chains were read from a single sample in a study of blood T cell repertoires in COVID-19. This table comes from immunoSEQ multiplex PCR, and its TCRdb copy is limited to in-frame clones, with some not included. The sample yields about 62,000 clones, 80% to 90% seen once. The specimen was peripheral blood. Source of these receptors: an older woman with COVID-19, enrolled during active disease. CDR3s include the opening cysteine and the closing phenylalanine or tryptophan. A D gene is named only where the DNA matches it firmly. Only part of the rows carry a size: once, few, many, or a class if the clone is expanded.

size: once; V: TRBV9; D: .; J: TRBJ2-7; DNA: TGTGCCAGCAGCGTAGGCCCCCCGGAGGCGCGGGAAAGCGAGCAGTACTTC; CDR3: CASSVGPPEARESEQYF
size: .; V: TRBV28; D: .; J: TRBJ1-2; DNA: TGTGCCAGCGCTCGTCTTATGAGCTCCTATGGCTACACCTTC; CDR3: CASARLMSSYGYTF
size: .; V: TRBV4-1; D: .; J: TRBJ1-2; DNA: TGCGCCAGCAGCCAGCAAACAGGGTTGGCCTATGGCTACACCTTC; CDR3: CASSQQTGLAYGYTF
size: once; V: TRBV10-3; D: .; J: TRBJ1-4; DNA: TGTGCCATCAGTGAGAGTAGGGGGGGAGCAGAAAAACTGTTTTTT; CDR3: CAISESRGGAEKLFF
size: once; V: TRBV29-1; D: TRBD2; J: TRBJ2-2; DNA: TGCAGCGTTCCCTACTGGCCAACAGGCGGGAGCGGGACCGGGGAGCTGTTTTTT; CDR3: CSVPYWPTGGSGTGELFF
size: .; V: TRBV4-2; D: .; J: TRBJ1-5; DNA: TGTGCCAGCAGCCAAGCCAGAAACGATCAGCCCCAGCATTTT; CDR3: CASSQARNDQPQHF
size: .; V: TRBV6-5; D: .; J: TRBJ1-2; DNA: TGTGCCAGCAGTTACTCTAGGGGGGGCGGCTACACCTTC; CDR3: CASSYSRGGGYTF
size: .; V: TRBV30; D: TRBD2; J: TRBJ2-5; DNA: TGTGCCTGGAGTCACTTTCCGGGACTAGCGGGAGGTGTAGGGTACCAAGAGACCCAGTACTTC; CDR3: CAWSHFPGLAGGVGYQETQYF
size: .; V: TRBV6-5; D: .; J: TRBJ2-7; DNA: TGTGCCAGCAGTTACTCGGGCAGGGGTTCCTACGAGCAGTACTTC; CDR3: CASSYSGRGSYEQYF
size: .; V: TRBV30; D: .; J: TRBJ1-1; DNA: TGTGCCTGGAGTGTACTTCGGGGATCTGAAGCTTTCTTT; CDR3: CAWSVLRGSEAFF
size: .; V: TRBV27; D: TRBD1; J: TRBJ1-2; DNA: TGTGCCAGCAGTGGTGACAGGGTATATGGCTACACCTTC; CDR3: CASSGDRVYGYTF
size: .; V: TRBV28; D: .; J: TRBJ2-4; DNA: TGTGCCAGCAGTTTAACTCAGGGGTCGGGCATTCAGTACTTC; CDR3: CASSLTQGSGIQYF
size: .; V: TRBV6-6; D: .; J: TRBJ1-4; DNA: TGTGCCAGCAGACCGACATTAACTAATGAAAAACTGTTTTTT; CDR3: CASRPTLTNEKLFF
size: .; V: TRBV21-1; D: .; J: TRBJ2-3; DNA: TGTGCCAGCAGCAAAGCTCAGTTGGTGGGACTAGTGGATAAGATTACAGATACGCAGTATTTT; CDR3: CASSKAQLVGLVDKITDTQYF
size: .; V: TRBV6-5; D: .; J: TRBJ2-7; DNA: TGTGCCAGCGGAGGAGGGAGCTCCTACGAGCAGTACTTC; CDR3: CASGGGSSYEQYF
size: .; V: TRBV12-3/TRBV12-4; D: .; J: TRBJ1-4; DNA: TGTGCCAGCAGTTTTTTAGGGGAACTGTTTTTT; CDR3: CASSFLGELFF
size: .; V: TRBV30; D: .; J: TRBJ1-1; DNA: TGTGCCTGGAGCATTGATCGGGGGAACACTGAAGCTTTCTTT; CDR3: CAWSIDRGNTEAFF
size: .; V: TRBV4-2; D: TRBD2; J: TRBJ2-7; DNA: TGTGCCAGCAGCCAACTAGCGGGAGGTGGGGAGCAGTACTTC; CDR3: CASSQLAGGGEQYF
size: .; V: TRBV9; D: .; J: TRBJ2-1; DNA: TGTGCCAGCAGCGTAGTAAAGCCCCCCTACAATGAGCAGTTCTTC; CDR3: CASSVVKPPYNEQFF
size: few; V: TRBV4-1; D: TRBD2; J: TRBJ2-5; DNA: TGCGCCAGCAGCCTTTCCCGGACTAGAGGTGGAGAGACCCAGTACTTC; CDR3: CASSLSRTRGGETQYF
size: .; V: TRBV7-9; D: TRBD1; J: TRBJ1-2; DNA: TGTGCCAGCAGCTCGACAGGGGCCTACTATGGCTACACCTTC; CDR3: CASSSTGAYYGYTF
size: .; V: TRBV29-1; D: TRBD1; J: TRBJ2-3; DNA: TGCAGCGTCAGGGGGTCTTACCGGTCCGGCCAAGGCACAGATACGCAGTATTTT; CDR3: CSVRGSYRSGQGTDTQYF
size: .; V: TRBV30; D: .; J: TRBJ2-7; DNA: TGTGCCTGGAGGGATACACAACCGAGTGCAATCTCCCGGGGAGCCTACGAGCAGTACTTC; CDR3: CAWRDTQPSAISRGAYEQYF
size: .; V: TRBV5-1; D: TRBD2; J: TRBJ2-7; DNA: TGCGCCAGCAGCGGAGTGACTAGCCGCTCCTACGAGCAGTACTTC; CDR3: CASSGVTSRSYEQYF
size: once; V: TRBV24-1; D: .; J: TRBJ1-5; DNA: TGTGCCACCAGTGATGCTACAGGAAATCAGCCCCAGCATTTT; CDR3: CATSDATGNQPQHF
size: once; V: TRBV6-1; D: TRBD1; J: TRBJ1-5; DNA: TGTGCCAGCAGTGTTGGGACAGGGGTTGTCGGCAATCAGCCCCAGCATTTT; CDR3: CASSVGTGVVGNQPQHF
size: .; V: TRBV10-3; D: TRBD2; J: TRBJ2-1; DNA: TGTGCCATCTTAGGGACTAGCGGGAGCCCCGAGGGGCCTGAGCAGTTCTTC; CDR3: CAILGTSGSPEGPEQFF
size: .; V: TRBV5-4; D: .; J: TRBJ1-4; DNA: TGTGCCAGCAGCTTGGGGGGAGCCCCCGAAAAACTGTTTTTT; CDR3: CASSLGGAPEKLFF
size: .; V: TRBV30; D: .; J: TRBJ1-3; DNA: TGTGCCTGGAGTTTGGGACACGCACCTGGAAACACCATATATTTT; CDR3: CAWSLGHAPGNTIYF
size: .; V: TRBV28; D: .; J: TRBJ2-5; DNA: TGTGCCAGCAGAGCGACAGGGAGGGAGACCCAGTACTTC; CDR3: CASRATGRETQYF
size: .; V: TRBV4-2; D: TRBD2; J: TRBJ2-2; DNA: TGTGCCAGCAGCCAAGAGGGTAGAGCGGGAGGTGGCACCGGGGAGCTGTTTTTT; CDR3: CASSQEGRAGGGTGELFF
size: .; V: TRBV7-3; D: .; J: TRBJ1-2; DNA: TGTGCCAGCAGCTTAAAAGGGGGGGCGCTGATACCTAACTATGGCTACACCTTC; CDR3: CASSLKGGALIPNYGYTF
size: .; V: TRBV28; D: TRBD1; J: TRBJ1-1; DNA: TGTGCCAGCAGTCCCCGGACAGGGTTCACTGAAGCTTTCTTT; CDR3: CASSPRTGFTEAFF
size: .; V: TRBV24-1; D: TRBD1; J: TRBJ2-3; DNA: TGTGCCACCAGTGATTTGGGCAGGGGGTACCCAGATACGCAGTATTTT; CDR3: CATSDLGRGYPDTQYF
size: .; V: TRBV7-9; D: .; J: TRBJ2-7; DNA: TGTGCCAGCAGCTTAGATCGGGTGGTGGGCTACGAGCAGTACTTC; CDR3: CASSLDRVVGYEQYF
size: .; V: TRBV24-1; D: .; J: TRBJ2-1; DNA: TGTGCCACCAGTAGGGGGTACAATGAGCAGTTCTTC; CDR3: CATSRGYNEQFF
size: once; V: TRBV6-5; D: .; J: TRBJ1-5; DNA: TGTGCCACCGCCGGCAGGGGTAGCAATCAGCCCCAGCATTTT; CDR3: CATAGRGSNQPQHF
size: few; V: TRBV11-3; D: TRBD1; J: TRBJ2-7; DNA: TGTGCCAGCAGCTTGGGGACAGGGGTTTACGAGCAGTACTTC; CDR3: CASSLGTGVYEQYF
size: .; V: TRBV10-2; D: .; J: TRBJ1-6; DNA: TGCGCCAGCAGAGGTGGGGGCCTGCGAAATTCACCCCTCCACTTT; CDR3: CASRGGGLRNSPLHF
size: .; V: TRBV27; D: TRBD1; J: TRBJ2-7; DNA: TGTGCCAGCAGTTGGGACAGCGAAGGAACCTACGAGCAGTACTTC; CDR3: CASSWDSEGTYEQYF
size: .; V: TRBV10-3; D: TRBD2; J: TRBJ2-3; DNA: TGTGCCATCAGTGAGTCGAGGGGGCGGGAGGGCCCTCAGGATACGCAGTATTTT; CDR3: CAISESRGREGPQDTQYF